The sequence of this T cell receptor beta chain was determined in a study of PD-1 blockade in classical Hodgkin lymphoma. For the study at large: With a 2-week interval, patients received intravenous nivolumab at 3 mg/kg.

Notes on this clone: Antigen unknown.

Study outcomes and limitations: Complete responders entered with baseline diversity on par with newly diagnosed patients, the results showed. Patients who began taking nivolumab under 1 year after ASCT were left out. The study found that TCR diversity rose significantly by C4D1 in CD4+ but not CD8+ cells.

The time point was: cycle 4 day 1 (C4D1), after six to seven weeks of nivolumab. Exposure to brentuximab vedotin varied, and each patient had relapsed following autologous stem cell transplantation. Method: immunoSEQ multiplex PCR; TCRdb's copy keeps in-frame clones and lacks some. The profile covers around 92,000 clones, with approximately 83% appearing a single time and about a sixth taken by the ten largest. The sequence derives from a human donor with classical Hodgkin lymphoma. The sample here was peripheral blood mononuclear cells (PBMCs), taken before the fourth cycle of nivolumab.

CDR3 loop: CASSGAGAYEQYF. CDR3 DNA sequence: TGCGCCAGCAGTGGAGCGGGAGCCTACGAGCAGTACTTC. The chain employs TRBV10-2 and TRBJ2-7, with 8 bases lining up with TRBD2. The CDR3 is 13 amino acids. Germline V gives CDR1 WSHSY, CDR2 SAAADI. Trimming removed 4 bases from V and 2 bases from J; junction bases left unmatched: 1.